This TCR beta chain is from a study of CD8+ T cells in alopecia areata. Study-wide background: Tofacitinib lasted 6 to 18 months, then 6 months off drug.

Extraction of RNA preceded its reverse transcription into cDNA, which served as the sequencing template. Clones were read by immunoSEQ multiplex PCR, and TCRdb kept only the in-frame ones, dropping some. The table includes 170,000 or so clones, about 53% detected once. In its sample, this clone was seen a few times. The CDR3 runs 17 residues. With V trimmed by 3 bases and J by 4 bases, 9 bases remained unmatched. CDR1 and CDR2 (germline): SGHVT, SQSDAQ. Treatment specified: oral pan-JAK inhibitor, 5-10 mg twice daily. The source material was CD8+ T cells sorted from blood, sampled at week 24, from a patient treated with tofacitinib. This TCR was sampled from a human donor with alopecia areata. The chain has TRBV7-4 and TRBJ1-6, with 7 bases identical to TRBD1. CDR3 sequence reads: CASSLIGDRTYNSPLHF. For the CDR3, the DNA is TGTGCCAGCAGCTTGATAGGGGACAGAACTTATAATTCACCCCTCCACTTT.